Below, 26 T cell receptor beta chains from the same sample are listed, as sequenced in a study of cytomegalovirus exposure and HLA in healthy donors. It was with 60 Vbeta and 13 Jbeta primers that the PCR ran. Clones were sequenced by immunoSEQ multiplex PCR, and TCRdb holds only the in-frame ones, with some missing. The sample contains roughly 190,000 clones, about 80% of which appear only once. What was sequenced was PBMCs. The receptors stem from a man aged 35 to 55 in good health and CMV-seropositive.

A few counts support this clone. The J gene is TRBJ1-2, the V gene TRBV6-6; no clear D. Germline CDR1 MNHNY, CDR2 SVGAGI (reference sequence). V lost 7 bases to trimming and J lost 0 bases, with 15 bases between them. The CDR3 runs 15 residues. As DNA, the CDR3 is TGTGCCAGCACCTCGCGGGTGTCCTCTAACTATGGCTACACCTTC. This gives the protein CASTSRVSSNYGYTF.

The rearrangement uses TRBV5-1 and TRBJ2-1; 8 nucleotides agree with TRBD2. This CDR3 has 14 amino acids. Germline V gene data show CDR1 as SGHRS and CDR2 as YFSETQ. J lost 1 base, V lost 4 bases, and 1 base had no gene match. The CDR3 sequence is CASSASGSYNEQFF. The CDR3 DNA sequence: TGCGCCAGCAGCGCTAGCGGGTCCTACAATGAGCAGTTCTTC.

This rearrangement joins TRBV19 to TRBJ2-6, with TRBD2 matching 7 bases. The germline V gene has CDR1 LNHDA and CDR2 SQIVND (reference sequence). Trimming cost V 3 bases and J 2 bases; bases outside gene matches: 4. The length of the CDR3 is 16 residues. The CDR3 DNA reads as TGTGCCAGTAGTATTGGGAGGGATGCTGGGGCCAACGTCCTGACTTTC. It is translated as CASSIGRDAGANVLTF.

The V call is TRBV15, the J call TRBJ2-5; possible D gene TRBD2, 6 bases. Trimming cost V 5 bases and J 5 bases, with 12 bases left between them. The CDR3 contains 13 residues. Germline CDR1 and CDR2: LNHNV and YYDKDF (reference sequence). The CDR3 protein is CATSVDSGETQYF. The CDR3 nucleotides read TGTGCCACCAGCGTTGACAGCGGGGAGACCCAGTACTTC.

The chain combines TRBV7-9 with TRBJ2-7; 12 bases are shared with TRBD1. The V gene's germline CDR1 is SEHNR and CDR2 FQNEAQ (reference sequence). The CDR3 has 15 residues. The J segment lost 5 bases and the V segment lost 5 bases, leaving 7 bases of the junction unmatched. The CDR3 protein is CASSHWDRGRDEQYF. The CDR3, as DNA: TGTGCCAGCAGCCATTGGGACAGGGGGCGCGACGAGCAGTACTTC.

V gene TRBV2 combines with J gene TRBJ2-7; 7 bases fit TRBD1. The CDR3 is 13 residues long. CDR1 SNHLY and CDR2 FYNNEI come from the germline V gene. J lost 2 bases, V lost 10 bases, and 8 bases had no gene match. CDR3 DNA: TGTGCCACCAGGGCCGGGACAGCCTACGAGCAGTACTTC. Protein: CATRAGTAYEQYF.

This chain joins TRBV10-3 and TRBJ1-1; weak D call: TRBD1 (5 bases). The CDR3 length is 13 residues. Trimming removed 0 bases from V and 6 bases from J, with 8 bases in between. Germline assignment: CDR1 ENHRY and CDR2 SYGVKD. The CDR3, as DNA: TGTGCCATCAGTGAGTCCAGCAGGGCTGAAGCTTTCTTT. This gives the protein CAISESSRAEAFF.

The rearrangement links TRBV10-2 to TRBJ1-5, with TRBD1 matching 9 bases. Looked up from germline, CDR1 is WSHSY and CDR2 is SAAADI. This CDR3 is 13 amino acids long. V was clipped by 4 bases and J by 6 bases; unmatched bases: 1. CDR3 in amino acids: CASSGTGVQPQHF. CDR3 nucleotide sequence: TGCGCCAGCAGTGGGACAGGGGTTCAGCCCCAGCATTTT.

CDR3 sequence reads: CASSWSPSGGSTDTQYF. Written as DNA, the CDR3 is TGTGCCAGCAGCTGGAGCCCTAGCGGGGGTAGCACAGATACGCAGTATTTT. The chain employs TRBV5-4 and TRBJ2-3; 10 nucleotides agree with TRBD2. This CDR3 region has 17 residues. Germline assignment: CDR1 SGHNT and CDR2 YYREEE (reference sequence). The trim removed 3 bases at V and 0 bases at J, leaving 7 bases unmatched.

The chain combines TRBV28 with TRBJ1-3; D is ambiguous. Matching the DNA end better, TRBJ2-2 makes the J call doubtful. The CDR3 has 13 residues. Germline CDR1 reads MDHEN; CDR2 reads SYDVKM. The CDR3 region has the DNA TGTGCCAGCAGTTTCCGCCAAACCGGGGAGCTGTTTTTT. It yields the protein CASSFRQTGELFF.

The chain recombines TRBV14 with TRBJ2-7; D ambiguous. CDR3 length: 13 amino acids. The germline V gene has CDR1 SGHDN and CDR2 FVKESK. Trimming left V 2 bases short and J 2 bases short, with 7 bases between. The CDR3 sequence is CASSQLTAYEQYF. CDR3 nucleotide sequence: TGTGCCAGCAGCCAACTCACAGCCTACGAGCAGTACTTC.

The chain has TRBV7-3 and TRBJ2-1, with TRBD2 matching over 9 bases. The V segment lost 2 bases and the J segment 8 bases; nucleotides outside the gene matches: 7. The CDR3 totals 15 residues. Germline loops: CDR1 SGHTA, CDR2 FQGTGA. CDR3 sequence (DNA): TGTGCCAGCAGCTTACGAGCGGGAGGAGTCGATGAGCAGTTCTTC. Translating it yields CASSLRAGGVDEQFF.

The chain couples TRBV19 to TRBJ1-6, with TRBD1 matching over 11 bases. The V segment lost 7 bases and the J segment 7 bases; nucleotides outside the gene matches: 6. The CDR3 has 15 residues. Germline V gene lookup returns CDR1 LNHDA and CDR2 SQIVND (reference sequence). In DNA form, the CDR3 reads TGTGCCAGTAAGACCGGGACAGGGGGAAATTCACCCCTCCACTTT. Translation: CASKTGTGGNSPLHF.

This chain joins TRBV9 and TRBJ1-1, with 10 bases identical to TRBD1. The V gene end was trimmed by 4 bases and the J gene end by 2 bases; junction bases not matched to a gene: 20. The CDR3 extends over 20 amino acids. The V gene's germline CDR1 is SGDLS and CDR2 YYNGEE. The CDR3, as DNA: TGTGCCAGCAGCACTCCGACAGGGGGCGCGCCCTCAGGAGTTAACACTGAAGCTTTCTTT. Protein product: CASSTPTGGAPSGVNTEAFF.

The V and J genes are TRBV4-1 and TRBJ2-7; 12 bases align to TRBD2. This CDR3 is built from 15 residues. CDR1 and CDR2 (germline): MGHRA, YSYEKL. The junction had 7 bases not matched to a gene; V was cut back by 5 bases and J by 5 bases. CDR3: CASSWGASGGDEQYF. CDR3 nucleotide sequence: TGCGCCAGCAGCTGGGGGGCTAGCGGGGGGGACGAGCAGTACTTC.

CDR3 DNA sequence: TGTGCCAGCAGGGTCGGGGCTAGCGGTTCCTACAATGAGCAGTTCTTC. Residues: CASRVGASGSYNEQFF. The chain has TRBV27 and TRBJ2-1; 7 bases match TRBD2. From germline, CDR1 is MNHEY and CDR2 SMNVEV (reference sequence). Trimming took 6 bases from V and 1 from J; bases not matched to a gene: 9. This CDR3 has 16 amino acids.

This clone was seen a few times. The CDR3 protein is CAILDRSTNEKLFF. The CDR3 coding sequence is TGTGCCATTTTGGACAGGTCAACTAATGAAAAACTGTTTTTT. The chain employs TRBV7-9 and TRBJ1-4; 7 bases are a match to TRBD1. From germline, CDR1 is SEHNR and CDR2 FQNEAQ (reference sequence). This CDR3 is built from 14 residues. Trimming removed 10 bases from V and 0 bases from J; junction bases left unmatched: 5.

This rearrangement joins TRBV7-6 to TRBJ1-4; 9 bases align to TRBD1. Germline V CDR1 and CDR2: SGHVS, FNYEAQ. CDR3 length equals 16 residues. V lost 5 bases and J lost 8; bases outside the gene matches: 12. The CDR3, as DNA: TGTGCCAGCAGCCCTCCCTACAGGGGGCGCGGAGAAAAACTGTTTTTT. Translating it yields CASSPPYRGRGEKLFF.

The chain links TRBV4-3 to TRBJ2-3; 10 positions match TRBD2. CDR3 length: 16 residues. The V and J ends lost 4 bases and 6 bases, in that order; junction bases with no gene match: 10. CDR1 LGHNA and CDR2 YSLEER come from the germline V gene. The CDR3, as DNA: TGCGCCAGCAGCCTCCGATCTCTAGCGGGAGAGGATACGCAGTATTTT. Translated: CASSLRSLAGEDTQYF.

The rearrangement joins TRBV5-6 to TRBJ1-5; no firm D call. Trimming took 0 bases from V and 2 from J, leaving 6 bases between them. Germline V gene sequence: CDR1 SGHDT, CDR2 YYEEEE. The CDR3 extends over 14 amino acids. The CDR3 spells CASSLAIGNQPQHF. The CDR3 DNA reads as TGTGCCAGCAGCTTGGCTATAGGCAATCAGCCCCAGCATTTT.

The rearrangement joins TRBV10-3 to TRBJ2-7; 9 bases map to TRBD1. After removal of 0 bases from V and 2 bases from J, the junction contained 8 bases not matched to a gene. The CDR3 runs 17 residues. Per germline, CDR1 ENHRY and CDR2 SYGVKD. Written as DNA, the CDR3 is TGTGCCATCAGTGAGTCCCTATCAGGGACAGGGCCCTACGAGCAGTACTTC. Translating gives CAISESLSGTGPYEQYF.

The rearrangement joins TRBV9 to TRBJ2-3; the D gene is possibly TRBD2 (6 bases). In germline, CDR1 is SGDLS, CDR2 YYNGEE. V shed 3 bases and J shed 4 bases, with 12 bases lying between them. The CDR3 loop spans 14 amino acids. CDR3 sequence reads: CASSAGRSPDTQYF. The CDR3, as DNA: TGTGCCAGCAGCGCTGGGAGGTCCCCAGATACGCAGTATTTT.

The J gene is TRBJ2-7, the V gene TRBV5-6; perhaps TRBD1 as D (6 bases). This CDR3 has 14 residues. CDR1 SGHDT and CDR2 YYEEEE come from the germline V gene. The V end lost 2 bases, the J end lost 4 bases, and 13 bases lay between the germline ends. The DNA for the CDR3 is TGTGCCAGCAGCTTCGGACAGTCCCCGTACGAGCAGTACTTC. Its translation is CASSFGQSPYEQYF.

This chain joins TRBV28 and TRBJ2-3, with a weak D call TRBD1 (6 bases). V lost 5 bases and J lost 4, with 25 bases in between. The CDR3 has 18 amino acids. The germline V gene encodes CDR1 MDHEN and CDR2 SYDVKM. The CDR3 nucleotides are TGTGCCAGCAGTCGGTCCCAGGGGACACCCCAGAGGGCAGATACGCAGTATTTT. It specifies CASSRSQGTPQRADTQYF.

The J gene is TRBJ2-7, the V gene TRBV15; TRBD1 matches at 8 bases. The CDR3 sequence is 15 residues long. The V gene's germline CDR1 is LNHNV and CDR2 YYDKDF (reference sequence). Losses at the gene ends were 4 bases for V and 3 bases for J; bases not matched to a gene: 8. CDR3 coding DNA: TGTGCCACCAGCAAAGGACAGGGTCCTGACTACGAGCAGTACTTC. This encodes CATSKGQGPDYEQYF.

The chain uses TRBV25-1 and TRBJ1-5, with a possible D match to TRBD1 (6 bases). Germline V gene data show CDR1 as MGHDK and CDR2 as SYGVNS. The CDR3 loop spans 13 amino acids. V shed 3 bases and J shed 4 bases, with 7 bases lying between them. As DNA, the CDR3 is TGTGCCAGCAGTGACAGGGGAAATCAGCCCCAGCATTTT. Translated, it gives CASSDRGNQPQHF.